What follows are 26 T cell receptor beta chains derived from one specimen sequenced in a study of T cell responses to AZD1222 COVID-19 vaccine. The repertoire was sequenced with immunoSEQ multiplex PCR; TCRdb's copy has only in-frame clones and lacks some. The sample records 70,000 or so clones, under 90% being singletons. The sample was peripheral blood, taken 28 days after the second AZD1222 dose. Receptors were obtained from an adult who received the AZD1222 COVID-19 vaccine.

The CDR3 DNA follows: TGTGCCAGCAGTGAACGGGCAGGGTTTCAGCCCCAGCATTTT. Residues: CASSERAGFQPQHF. This chain connects TRBV2 to TRBJ1-5; D may be TRBD1 (5 bases). The V end was cut by 2 bases, the J end by 6 bases, with 11 bases between. CDR1 and CDR2 from the germline V gene are SNHLY and FYNNEI. The CDR3 is 14 amino acids.

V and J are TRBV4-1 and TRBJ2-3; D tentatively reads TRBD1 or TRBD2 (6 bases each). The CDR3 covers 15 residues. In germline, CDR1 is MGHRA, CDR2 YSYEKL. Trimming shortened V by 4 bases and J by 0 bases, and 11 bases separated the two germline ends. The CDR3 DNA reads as TGCGCCAGCAGCCTCCTCGGGGGCAGCACAGATACGCAGTATTTT. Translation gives CASSLLGGSTDTQYF.

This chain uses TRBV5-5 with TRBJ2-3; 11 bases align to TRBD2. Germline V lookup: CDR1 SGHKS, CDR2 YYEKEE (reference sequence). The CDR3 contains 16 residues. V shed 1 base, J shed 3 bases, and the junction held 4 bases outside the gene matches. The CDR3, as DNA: TGTGCCAGCAGCTTGTCGGTAGCGGGGGGGACAGATACGCAGTATTTT. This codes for CASSLSVAGGTDTQYF.

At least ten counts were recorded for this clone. The CDR3 region has the DNA TGTGCCAGCAGCTTGGATGGCAGGGCCACCGGGGAGCTGTTTTTT. Translated, it gives CASSLDGRATGELFF. V and J are TRBV5-4 and TRBJ2-2; the D gene is possibly TRBD1 (5 bases). Trimming removed 0 bases at V and 4 bases at J, with 10 bases between. The length of the CDR3 is 15 residues. In germline, CDR1 is SGHNT, CDR2 YYREEE (reference sequence).

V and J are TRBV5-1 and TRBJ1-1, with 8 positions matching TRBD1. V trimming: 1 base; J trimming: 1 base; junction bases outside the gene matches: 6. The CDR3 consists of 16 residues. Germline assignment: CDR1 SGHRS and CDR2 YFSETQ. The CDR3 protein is CASSLSSGQGNTEAFF. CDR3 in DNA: TGCGCCAGCAGCTTGTCTAGCGGACAGGGGAACACTGAAGCTTTCTTT. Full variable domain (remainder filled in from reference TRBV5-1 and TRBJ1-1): KAGVTQTPRYLIKTRGQQVTLSCSPISGHRSVSWYQQTPGQGLQFLFEYFSETQRNKGNFPGRFSGRQFSNSRSEMNVSTLELGDSALYLCASSLSSGQGNTEAFFGQGTRLTVV.

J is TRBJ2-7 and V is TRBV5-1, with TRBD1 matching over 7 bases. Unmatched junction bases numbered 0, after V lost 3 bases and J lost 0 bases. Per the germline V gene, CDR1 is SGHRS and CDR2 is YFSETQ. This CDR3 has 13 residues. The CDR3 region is CASSWDSSYEQYF. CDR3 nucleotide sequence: TGCGCCAGCAGCTGGGACAGCTCCTACGAGCAGTACTTC. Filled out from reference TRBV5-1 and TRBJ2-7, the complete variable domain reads KAGVTQTPRYLIKTRGQQVTLSCSPISGHRSVSWYQQTPGQGLQFLFEYFSETQRNKGNFPGRFSGRQFSNSRSEMNVSTLELGDSALYLCASSWDSSYEQYFGPGTRLTVT.

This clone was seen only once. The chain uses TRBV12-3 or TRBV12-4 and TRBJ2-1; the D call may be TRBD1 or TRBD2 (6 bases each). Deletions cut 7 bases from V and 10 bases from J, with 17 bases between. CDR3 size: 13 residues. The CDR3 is CASTWGAPREQFF. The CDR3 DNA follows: TGTGCCAGCACCTGGGGGGCTCCCAGAGAGCAGTTCTTC.

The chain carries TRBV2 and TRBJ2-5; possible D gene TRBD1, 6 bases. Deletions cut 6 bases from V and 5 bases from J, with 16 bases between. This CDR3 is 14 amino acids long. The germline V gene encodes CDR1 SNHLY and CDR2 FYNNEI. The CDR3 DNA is TGTGCCAGCAGCAAAGACACAGGGTTGGAGACCCAGTACTTC. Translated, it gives CASSKDTGLETQYF.

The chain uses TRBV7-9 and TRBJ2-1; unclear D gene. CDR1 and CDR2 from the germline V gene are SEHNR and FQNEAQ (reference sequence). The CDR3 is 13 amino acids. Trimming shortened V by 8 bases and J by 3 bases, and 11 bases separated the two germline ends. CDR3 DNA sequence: TGTGCCAGCTGGGCAGGTAGCTACAATGAGCAGTTCTTC. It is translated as CASWAGSYNEQFF.

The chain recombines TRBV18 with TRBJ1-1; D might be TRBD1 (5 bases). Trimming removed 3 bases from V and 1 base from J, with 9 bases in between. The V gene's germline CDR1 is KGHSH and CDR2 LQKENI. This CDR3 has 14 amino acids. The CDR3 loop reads CASSPPGPNTEAFF. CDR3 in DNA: TGTGCCAGCTCACCCCCAGGGCCGAACACTGAAGCTTTCTTT.

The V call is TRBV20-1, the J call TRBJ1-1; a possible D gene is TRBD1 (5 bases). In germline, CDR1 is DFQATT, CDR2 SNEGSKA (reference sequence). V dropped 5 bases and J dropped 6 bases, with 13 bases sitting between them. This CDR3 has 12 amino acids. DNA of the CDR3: TGCAGTGCTGGTGACCTGACAGCTGAAGCTTTCTTT. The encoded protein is CSAGDLTAEAFF.

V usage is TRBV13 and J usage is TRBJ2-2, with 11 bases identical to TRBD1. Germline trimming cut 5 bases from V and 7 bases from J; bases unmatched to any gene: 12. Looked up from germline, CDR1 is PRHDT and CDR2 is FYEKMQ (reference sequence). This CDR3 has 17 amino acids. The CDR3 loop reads CASSPRPGQGENGELFF. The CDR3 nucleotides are TGTGCCAGCAGCCCACGACCGGGACAGGGGGAGAACGGGGAGCTGTTTTTT.

This CDR3 reads CASSISSGGGNIQYF. CDR3 nucleotides: TGTGCCAGTAGTATTTCGTCCGGAGGGGGAAACATTCAGTACTTC. The chain carries TRBV19 and TRBJ2-4; perhaps D is TRBD1 or TRBD2 (6 bases each). Germline V gene sequence: CDR1 LNHDA, CDR2 SQIVND (reference sequence). This CDR3 contains 15 residues. V lost 3 bases to trimming and J lost 6 bases, with 15 bases between them.

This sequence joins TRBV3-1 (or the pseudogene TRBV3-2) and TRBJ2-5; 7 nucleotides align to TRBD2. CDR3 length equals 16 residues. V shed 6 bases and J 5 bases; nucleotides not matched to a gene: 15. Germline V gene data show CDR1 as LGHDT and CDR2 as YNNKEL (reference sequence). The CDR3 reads CASSLAVGTPTETQYF. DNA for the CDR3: TGTGCCAGCAGTCTAGCGGTGGGGACGCCTACGGAGACCCAGTACTTC.

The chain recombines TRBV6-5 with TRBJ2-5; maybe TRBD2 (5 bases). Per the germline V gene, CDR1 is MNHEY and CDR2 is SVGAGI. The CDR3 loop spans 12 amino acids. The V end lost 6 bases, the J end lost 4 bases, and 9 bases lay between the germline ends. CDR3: CASSFGRETQYF. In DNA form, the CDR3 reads TGTGCCAGCAGCTTTGGGAGAGAGACCCAGTACTTC.

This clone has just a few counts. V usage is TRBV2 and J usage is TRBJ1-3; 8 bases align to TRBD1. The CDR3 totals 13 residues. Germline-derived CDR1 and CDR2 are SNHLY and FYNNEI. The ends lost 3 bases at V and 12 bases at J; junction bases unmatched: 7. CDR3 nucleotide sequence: TGTGCCAGCAGTGACCAGAGACAGGGGAGCATATATTTT. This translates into CASSDQRQGSIYF.

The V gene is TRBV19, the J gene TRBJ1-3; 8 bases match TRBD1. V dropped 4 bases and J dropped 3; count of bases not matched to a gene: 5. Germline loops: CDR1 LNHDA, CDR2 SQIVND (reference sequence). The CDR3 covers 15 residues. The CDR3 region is CASSRGQGGGNTIYF. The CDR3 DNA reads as TGTGCCAGTAGTAGAGGACAGGGTGGTGGAAACACCATATATTTT.

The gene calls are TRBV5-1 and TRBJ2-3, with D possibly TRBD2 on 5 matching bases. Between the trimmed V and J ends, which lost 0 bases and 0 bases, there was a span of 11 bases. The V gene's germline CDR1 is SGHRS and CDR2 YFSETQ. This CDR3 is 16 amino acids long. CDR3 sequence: CASSLGTSTSTDTQYF. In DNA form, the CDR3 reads TGCGCCAGCAGCTTGGGGACTTCTACTAGCACAGATACGCAGTATTTT. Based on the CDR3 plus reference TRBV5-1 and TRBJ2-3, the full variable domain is KAGVTQTPRYLIKTRGQQVTLSCSPISGHRSVSWYQQTPGQGLQFLFEYFSETQRNKGNFPGRFSGRQFSNSRSEMNVSTLELGDSALYLCASSLGTSTSTDTQYFGPGTRLTVL.

This chain's CDR3 is CASSQPLTPNSPLHF. The CDR3 bases are TGTGCCAGCAGCCAACCCTTAACCCCTAATTCACCCCTCCACTTT. J is TRBJ1-6 and V is TRBV4-2; D gene ambiguous. The CDR3 is 15 residues long. The V and J ends lost 2 bases and 6 bases respectively, with 11 bases between them. Germline V gene sequence: CDR1 LGHNA, CDR2 YNFKEQ.

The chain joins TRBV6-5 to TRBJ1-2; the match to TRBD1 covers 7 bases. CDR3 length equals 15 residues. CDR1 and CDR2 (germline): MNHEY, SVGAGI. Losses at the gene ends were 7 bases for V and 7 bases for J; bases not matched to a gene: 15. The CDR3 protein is CASITSRQGYGGYTF. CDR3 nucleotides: TGTGCCAGCATTACAAGTCGACAGGGATACGGTGGCTACACCTTC.

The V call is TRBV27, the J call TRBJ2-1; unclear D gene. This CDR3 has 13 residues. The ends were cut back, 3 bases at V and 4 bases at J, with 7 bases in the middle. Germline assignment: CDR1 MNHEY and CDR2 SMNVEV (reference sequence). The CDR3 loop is CASSFNGYNEQFF. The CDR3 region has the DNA TGTGCCAGCAGTTTCAACGGGTACAATGAGCAGTTCTTC.

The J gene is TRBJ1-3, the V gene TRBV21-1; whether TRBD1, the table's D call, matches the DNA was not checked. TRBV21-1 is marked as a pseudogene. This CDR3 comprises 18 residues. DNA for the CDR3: TGTGCCAGCACCAGGACGGACACCCCACAGAGCTCTGGAAACACCATATATTTT. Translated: CASTRTDTPQSSGNTIYF.

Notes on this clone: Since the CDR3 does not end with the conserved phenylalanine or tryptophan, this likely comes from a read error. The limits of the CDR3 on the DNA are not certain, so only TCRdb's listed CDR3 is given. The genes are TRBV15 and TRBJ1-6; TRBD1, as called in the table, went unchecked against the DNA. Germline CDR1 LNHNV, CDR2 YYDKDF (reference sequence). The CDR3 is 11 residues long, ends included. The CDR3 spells CATSGATGTAI.

The CDR3 nucleotides are TGCGCCAGCAGCTTCACAGGGGGCAGAGCCTATGGCTACACCTTC. Residues: CASSFTGGRAYGYTF. V and J are TRBV5-1 and TRBJ1-2; 9 bases agree with TRBD1. CDR1 and CDR2 from the germline V gene are SGHRS and YFSETQ. The ends lost 2 bases at V and 4 bases at J; junction bases unmatched: 6. This CDR3 is built from 15 residues.

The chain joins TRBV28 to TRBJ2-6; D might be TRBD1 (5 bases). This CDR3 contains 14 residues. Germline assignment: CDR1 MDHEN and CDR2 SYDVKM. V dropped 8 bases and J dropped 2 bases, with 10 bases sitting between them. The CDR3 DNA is TGTGCCAGCGCTGGGGCGGCTGGGGCCAACGTCCTGACTTTC. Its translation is CASAGAAGANVLTF.

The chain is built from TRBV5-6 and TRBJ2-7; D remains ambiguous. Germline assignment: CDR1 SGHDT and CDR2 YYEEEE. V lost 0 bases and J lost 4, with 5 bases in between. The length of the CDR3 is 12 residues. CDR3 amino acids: CASSLAKYEQYF. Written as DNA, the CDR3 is TGTGCCAGCAGCTTGGCCAAGTACGAGCAGTACTTC.